This T cell receptor (beta chain) was profiled in a study of T cells in Graves' hyperthyroidism and ophthalmopathy. V was pared by 1 base and J by 5 bases, with 11 bases between. Germline CDR1 reads SQVTM; CDR2 reads ANQGSEA. This CDR3 contains 13 residues. Authors of the study amplified TCR beta CDR3 regions from RNA transcripts. With the HTBI primer set, the TCR CDR3 went through a first round of RT-PCR. TCRdb re-called the multiplex PCR reads through MiXCR, storing one row per CDR3 protein. The repertoire holds 500,000 to 600,000 distinct CDR3 sequences, with around 46% as singletons. Sequenced sample: peripheral blood or thyroid tissue (not recorded which). This TCR came from a woman aged 18-29 years with Graves' hyperthyroidism. The chain employs TRBV29-1 and TRBJ1-1; possibly TRBD1 for D (5 bases). The CDR3 region is CSVEVTGATEAFF. The CDR3 DNA reads TGCAGCGTTGAAGTCACAGGCGCTACTGAAGCTTTCTTT.